One and the same sample provided the 10 T cell receptor beta chains below, sequenced in a study of blood T cell repertoires in COVID-19. The data were produced by immunoSEQ multiplex PCR, yet TCRdb's version contains in-frame clones alone and is incomplete. The profile shows some 200,000 clones, 80% to 90% of them singletons. The sample comprised peripheral blood. The receptors here all came from a woman aged 55-70 years who had recovered from COVID-19.

DNA of the CDR3: TGTGCCAGCAGCCCGGGTGGTGAGCAGTACTTC. Its translation is CASSPGGEQYF. The genes are TRBV7-9 and TRBJ2-7; D gene uncertain. Trimming cost V 5 bases and J 7 bases, with 9 bases left between them. CDR3 length equals 11 residues. Germline V CDR1 and CDR2: SEHNR, FQNEAQ (reference sequence).

This clone came up a few times. The gene calls are TRBV28 and TRBJ2-1, with 10 bases identical to TRBD2. CDR1 is MDHEN and CDR2 is SYDVKM in the germline V gene. CDR3 size: 18 residues. Trimming removed 3 bases from V and 0 bases from J; junction bases left unmatched: 8. The CDR3 DNA sequence: TGTGCCAGCAGTTTTCCCGTAGCGGGGGGCCACTCCTACAATGAGCAGTTCTTC. Protein product: CASSFPVAGGHSYNEQFF.

This clone was seen a single time. The gene calls are TRBV5-1 and TRBJ2-2; the match to TRBD1 covers 7 bases. After removal of 1 base from V and 1 base from J, the junction contained 1 base not matched to a gene. The CDR3 sequence is 15 residues long. Germline V CDR1 and CDR2: SGHRS, YFSETQ. The DNA for the CDR3 is TGCGCCAGCAGCTTGCGGGACAGGAACACCGGGGAGCTGTTTTTT. Amino acid sequence: CASSLRDRNTGELFF.

CDR3 DNA sequence: TGTGCCAGCCGTCCCCTTAGCCCCACTGAAGCTTTCTTT. Encoded protein: CASRPLSPTEAFF. This sequence joins TRBV6-4 and TRBJ1-1, with D unresolved. This CDR3 is 13 amino acids long. V shed 8 bases and J shed 4 bases, with 14 bases lying between them. CDR1 is MRHNA, CDR2 SNTAGT, per germline.

CDR3 protein: CSASRGGGGFTEAFF. DNA for the CDR3: TGCAGTGCTAGTAGAGGCGGAGGGGGCTTCACTGAAGCTTTCTTT. The chain recombines TRBV20-1 with TRBJ1-1; 7 nucleotides agree with TRBD1. Germline trimming cut 3 bases from V and 4 bases from J; bases unmatched to any gene: 11. CDR3 length equals 15 residues. Germline CDR1 and CDR2: DFQATT and SNEGSKA (reference sequence).

V and J are TRBV5-1 and TRBJ2-1; 7 nucleotides match TRBD2. The CDR3 spans 14 residues. Trimming at V came to 7 bases and at J to 0 bases, leaving 4 bases not matched to a gene. Per the germline V gene, CDR1 is SGHRS and CDR2 is YFSETQ. The CDR3 here is CASREVPSYNEQFF. In DNA, the CDR3 is TGCGCCAGCCGGGAGGTCCCCTCCTACAATGAGCAGTTCTTC.

V gene TRBV6-6 combines with J gene TRBJ2-6, with 10 bases matching TRBD2. The CDR3 contains 20 residues. Trimming took 5 bases from V and 1 from J; bases not matched to a gene: 14. The germline V gene has CDR1 MNHNY and CDR2 SVGAGI (reference sequence). The CDR3 loop reads CASSQRLAGLELSGANVLTF. The CDR3 bases are TGTGCCAGCAGTCAAAGACTAGCGGGCCTCGAACTATCTGGGGCCAACGTCCTGACTTTC.

This clone was seen only a few times. The chain employs TRBV4-1 and TRBJ1-2; maybe TRBD1 (6 bases). The ends were cut back, 2 bases at V and 8 bases at J, with 15 bases in the middle. Per germline, CDR1 MGHRA and CDR2 YSYEKL. The CDR3 totals 14 residues. The CDR3 is CASSQPNRVDGYTF. CDR3 coding DNA: TGCGCCAGCAGCCAACCCAACAGGGTCGACGGCTACACCTTC.

The V and J genes are TRBV12-3 or TRBV12-4 and TRBJ1-5, with D perhaps matching TRBD1 (6 bases). Trimming stripped 6 bases from V and 4 bases from J, with 10 bases between. This CDR3 is 13 amino acids long. This CDR3 reads CASSTGSNQPQHF. As DNA, the CDR3 is TGTGCCAGCAGCACAGGGAGTAATCAGCCCCAGCATTTT.

The chain recombines TRBV5-1 with TRBJ2-5; TRBD1 aligns across 11 bases. CDR1 SGHRS and CDR2 YFSETQ come from the germline V gene. V trimming: 4 bases; J trimming: 2 bases; junction bases outside the gene matches: 7. CDR3 size: 16 residues. In DNA form, the CDR3 reads TGCGCCAGCAGCCCCCACGGGACAGGGGGGCAAGAGACCCAGTACTTC. This encodes CASSPHGTGGQETQYF.